This T cell receptor (beta chain) is from a study of shared clonotypes between healthy human individuals. When replicate PCRs were run on sorted subsets, they used 200 to 250 ng DNA, roughly 30,000 T cell genomes. The protocol was immunoSEQ multiplex PCR, while the TCRdb copy is restricted to in-frame clones and leaves out a portion. The table shows 2 million to 3 million clones, with 80% to 95% occurring only once. The V and J ends lost 2 bases and 3 bases respectively, with 11 bases between them. The CDR3 is 14 residues long. The germline CDR1 and CDR2 sequences are SGHRS and YFSETQ. The receptor was derived from a man between 18 and 35 years old in good health. Some clones in this sample may be carry-over from other donors' samples. This rearrangement joins TRBV5-1 to TRBJ1-1; D unresolved. The sequenced sample was naive CD4+ T cells from PBMCs. Specified subset: CD45RA+ positively selected. CDR3 DNA sequence: TGCGCCAGCAGCTTCCCATCGTCGGACACTGAAGCTTTCTTT. Translating gives CASSFPSSDTEAFF.